This T cell receptor (beta chain) was recovered during a study of blood T cell repertoires in COVID-19. Followed over time, Seattle patients had been enrolled while infection was active. This CDR3 spans 11 amino acids. The V and J ends lost 5 bases and 2 bases respectively, with 3 bases between them. The V gene's germline CDR1 is SGHAT and CDR2 FQNNGV. As to this clone: Within the sample, other DNA sequences also encode this same CDR3.

Methods used by the authors: Amplification from reference gene primers served as the basis for estimated nucleated cell counts. Sequenced by immunoSEQ multiplex PCR; TCRdb stores in-frame clones only, minus some. V, J and clone size reflect that table, while D and trimming were determined from the DNA. Of under 110,000 clones listed, over 60% are singletons. Sequenced material: peripheral blood. This TCR was sampled from an elderly man with COVID-19, enrolled during active disease. The chain uses TRBV11-2 and TRBJ2-5; D gene uncertain. The DNA for the CDR3 is TGTGCCAGCAGCCCGCAAGAGACCCAGTACTTC. Its translation: CASSPQETQYF.